This T cell receptor beta chain was captured by sequencing in a study of T cells in localized non-small cell lung cancer. Some clones are missing from TCRdb's copy, which holds only in-frame ones; the method was immunoSEQ multiplex PCR. Among under 35,000 clones listed, about 90% were seen once. Details on this clone: Its specificity is not known.

Study findings and constraints: Of the tissues analyzed, uninvolved adjacent lung showed maximal T cell clonality, greater than tumor.

This CDR3 has 13 amino acids. Trimming took off 5 bases at V and 7 bases at J, with 11 bases between the two ends. The germline gives CDR1 MNHEY, CDR2 SVGAGI. The material was peripheral blood mononuclear cells, obtained before any cancer treatment. This sequence joins TRBV6-5 and TRBJ1-4; D might be TRBD1 (6 bases). This TCR came from a woman aged 35-75 years with stage III lung adenocarcinoma. The CDR3 sequence is CASSPQGFEKLFF. CDR3 coding DNA: TGTGCCAGCAGTCCACAGGGTTTTGAAAAACTGTTTTTT.